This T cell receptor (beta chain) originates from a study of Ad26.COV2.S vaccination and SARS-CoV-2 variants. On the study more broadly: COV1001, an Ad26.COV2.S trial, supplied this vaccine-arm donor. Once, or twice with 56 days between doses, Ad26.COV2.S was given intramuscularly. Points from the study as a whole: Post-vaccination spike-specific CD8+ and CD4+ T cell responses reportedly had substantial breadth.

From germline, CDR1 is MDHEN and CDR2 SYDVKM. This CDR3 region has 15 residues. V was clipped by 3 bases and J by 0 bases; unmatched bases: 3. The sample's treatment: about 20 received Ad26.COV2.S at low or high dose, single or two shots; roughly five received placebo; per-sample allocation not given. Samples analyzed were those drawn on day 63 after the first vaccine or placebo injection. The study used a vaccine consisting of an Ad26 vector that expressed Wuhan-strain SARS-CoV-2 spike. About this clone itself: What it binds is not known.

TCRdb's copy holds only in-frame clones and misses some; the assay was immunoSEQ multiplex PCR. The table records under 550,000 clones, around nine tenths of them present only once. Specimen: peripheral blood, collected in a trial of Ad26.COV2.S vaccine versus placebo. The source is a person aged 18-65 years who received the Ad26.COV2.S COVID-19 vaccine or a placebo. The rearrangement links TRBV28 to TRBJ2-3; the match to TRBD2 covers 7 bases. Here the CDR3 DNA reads TGTGCCAGCAGTTTTGGTAGCGGGAGCACAGATACGCAGTATTTT. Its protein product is CASSFGSGSTDTQYF.